This TCR beta chain comes out of a study of T cells after yellow fever vaccination. Looking at the study overall: Fractions with few cells were prepared using SMART-Seq v4 Ultra Low Input. Study-wide findings and caveats: Weaker overall, the secondary response nonetheless peaked faster (day 5 versus 15). Primary-vaccination clones mostly resurfaced post-booster (96% CD4, more than 80% CD8).

Making TCR cDNA involved 5'RACE template switching, which added UMIs and a universal primer site. TCRdb used MiXCR to reprocess the 5' RACE reads, holding one entry per CDR3 protein. The sample contains 300,000 or so distinct CDR3 sequences, almost 4% of which appear only once. Concerning this clonotype itself: Its specificity is not known.

The receptor's source is a man between 18 and 29 years old who received the YFV17D yellow fever vaccine. This specimen consisted of PBMCs, obtained 5 days after the yellow fever booster vaccination.

CDR3 loop: CSASLGGAGYGYTF. The DNA of the CDR3 is TGCAGTGCTAGTTTAGGGGGCGCTGGCTATGGCTACACCTTC. The rearrangement joins TRBV20-1 to TRBJ1-2; 7 nucleotides align to TRBD1. V was clipped by 3 bases and J by 4 bases; unmatched bases: 8. The germline CDR1 and CDR2 sequences are DFQATT and SNEGSKA (reference sequence). This CDR3 spans 14 amino acids.